Below are 9 T cell receptor beta chains sequenced from a single sample in a study of blood T cell repertoires in COVID-19. This table comes from immunoSEQ multiplex PCR, and its TCRdb copy is limited to in-frame clones, with some not included. The sample carries a few hundred thousand clones, 88% recorded once. The sequenced sample was peripheral blood. The receptor source for this set is a middle-aged woman who had recovered from COVID-19.

This rearrangement joins TRBV7-2 to TRBJ1-2, with 7 bases lining up with TRBD1. The CDR3 extends over 16 amino acids. CDR1 and CDR2 from the germline V gene are SGHTA and FQGNSA. Trimming at V came to 1 base and at J to 1 base, leaving 6 bases not matched to a gene. For the CDR3, the DNA is TGTGCCAGCAGCTTAGGGGACAGCCGCTTTAACTATGGCTACACCTTC. Amino acid sequence: CASSLGDSRFNYGYTF.

This sequence joins TRBV6-5 and TRBJ2-7, with D perhaps TRBD1 (5 bases). V was clipped by 2 bases and J by 5 bases, with 13 bases between them. The CDR3 has 14 residues. Germline assignment: CDR1 MNHEY and CDR2 SVGAGI. DNA for the CDR3: TGTGCCAGCAGTTACCCCAACAGGTCCCACGAGCAGTACGTC. Encoded protein: CASSYPNRSHEQYV.

This chain uses TRBV10-3 with TRBJ1-5; TRBD1 aligns across 10 bases. This CDR3 comprises 15 residues. Unmatched junction bases numbered 8, after V lost 5 bases and J lost 7 bases. The germline V gene encodes CDR1 ENHRY and CDR2 SYGVKD. CDR3 bases: TGTGCCATCAGTCCCGGACAGGGGGATGGCCAGCCCCAGCATTTT. Protein product: CAISPGQGDGQPQHF.

The chain recombines TRBV3-1 (or the pseudogene TRBV3-2) with TRBJ2-7; no clear D gene. In germline, CDR1 is LGHDT, CDR2 YNNKEL (reference sequence). V gave up 1 base and J gave up 3 bases, with 25 bases separating them. The CDR3 loop spans 19 amino acids. The CDR3 loop reads CASSQGSVPIIKEYYEQYV. The CDR3, as DNA: TGTGCCAGCAGCCAAGGTTCCGTCCCTATCATAAAGGAGTACTACGAGCAGTACGTC.

Only a few counts were recorded for this clone. The chain combines TRBV6-1 with TRBJ2-7, with a possible D match to TRBD2 (6 bases). Germline assignment: CDR1 MNHNS and CDR2 SASEGT. Trimming stripped 0 bases from V and 7 bases from J, with 7 bases between. The CDR3 consists of 12 residues. The CDR3 spells CASSEAAGEQYF. The CDR3 DNA is TGTGCCAGCAGTGAAGCGGCGGGAGAGCAGTACTTC.

This sequence joins TRBV27 and TRBJ1-1; no firm D call. This CDR3 is built from 14 residues. V lost 8 bases, J lost 0 bases, and 13 bases lay in between. Germline assignment: CDR1 MNHEY and CDR2 SMNVEV (reference sequence). The CDR3, as DNA: TGTGCCAGCGGTAGCGTTCAAGTGAACACTGAAGCTTTCTTT. Protein sequence: CASGSVQVNTEAFF.

This clone was counted a single time. The chain is built from TRBV6-5 and TRBJ1-3; possibly TRBD1 for D (5 bases). This CDR3 contains 15 residues. Germline CDR1 and CDR2: MNHEY and SVGAGI. Trimming stripped 0 bases from V and 4 bases from J, with 10 bases between. The CDR3 region is CASSYSIGGGNTIYF. As DNA, the CDR3 is TGTGCCAGCAGTTACTCGATCGGGGGAGGAAACACCATATATTTT.

The V gene is TRBV6-4, the J gene TRBJ2-1; the match to TRBD2 covers 7 bases. The CDR3 runs to 15 residues. CDR1 and CDR2 from the germline V gene are MRHNA and SNTAGT. V was clipped by 8 bases and J by 10 bases; unmatched bases: 17. CDR3 loop: CASSRRRGGDHEQFF. The CDR3 DNA reads TGTGCCAGCTCCCGCAGGCGGGGAGGGGATCACGAGCAGTTCTTC.

The chain carries TRBV19 and TRBJ2-2; no definite D call. The CDR3 extends over 16 amino acids. Germline V gene lookup returns CDR1 LNHDA and CDR2 SQIVND (reference sequence). Deletions cut 3 bases from V and 4 bases from J, with 15 bases between. The CDR3 DNA reads TGTGCCAGTAGTATTGCTCAGGCGTTGGGCACCGGGGAGCTGTTTTTT. This sequence encodes CASSIAQALGTGELFF.